This T cell receptor (beta chain) appears in the sequencing data of a study of early T cells in non-severe SARS-CoV-2 infection (dated by TCRdb to about 2021). In the study overall: TCR sequencing used bulk RNA from unsorted whole blood, so alpha and beta chains could not be paired.

This clonotype was counted between two and nine times. Its antigen is not yet known. Nothing much larger sits one base from this clone, and base qualities are not available. According to the germline V gene (reference sequence), CDR1 reads LGHDT and CDR2 reads YNNKEL. Deletion took 2 bases off V and 8 bases off J, with a span of 7 bases between the germline ends. Measured from the cysteine to the phenylalanine, the CDR3 is 12 residues long. Only the CDR3 DNA is retained, 36 bases long and in frame from the first base. This was a case-control study nested in a cohort of healthcare workers in London, UK, who had nasopharyngeal swab PCR tests and blood samples taken every week. Healthcare workers were enrolled in the week of the UK lockdown, from 23 to 31 March 2020, and were followed every week for up to about 16 weeks. The paper's findings and limits, for the study overall: Matching against VDJdb was skewed toward anti-spike CD8 responses, likely underestimated virus-specific expansions, and missed private and CD4 specificities.

The library came from 5' RACE. The listed sequencing device is NextSeq 500. The TCR library protocol attached unique molecular identifiers to individual cDNA molecules to correct for sequencing error and PCR bias. Both TCR alpha and beta chains were sequenced, and tight co-correlation was observed between alpha and beta sequence abundances in each sample. In the paper's pipeline: Decombinator V4 was used to perform V gene, J gene and CDR3 annotation of TCR sequences. Expanded TCRs were defined as changing significantly between any two time points under a Poisson model with p below 0.0001. TCR abundances were normalised to the total number of TCRs sequenced in each sample and reported as counts per million. MAIT TCRs were defined by TRAV1-2 paired with TRAJ12, TRAJ20 or TRAJ33, and iNKT TCRs by TRAV10 paired with TRAJ18. VDJdb, accessed 1 November 2021, was searched for CMV, EBV and SARS-CoV-2 annotated TCRs, with TCRs annotated for multiple antigens excluded. TCRdb reprocessed the public reads (quality trimming at Q25 with fastp, clone calling with MiXCR) and kept in-frame beta chains. Rows matching on CDR3 protein sequence are summarized as one entry with the most common DNA and genes. These V and J calls rely on TCRdb rather than the paper's analysis. This sample holds fewer than 120,000 distinct CDR3 sequences; around 13% were observed only once. The ten largest account for about 4% of the sample.

This receptor chain uses TRBV3-1 and TRBJ1-3; no D segment can be confidently identified. The sequence was obtained from an adult who was a healthcare worker with PCR-confirmed SARS-CoV-2 infection or an uninfected control (not recorded which). Sample: whole blood, taken at baseline. CDR3 protein: CASSQNLHTIYF. In nucleotide form, the sequence is TGTGCCAGCAGCCAAAACCTGCACACCATATATTTT.